The 30 T cell receptor beta chains given below trace back to one sample, sequenced in a study of T cells in localized non-small cell lung cancer. Profiled with immunoSEQ multiplex PCR; TCRdb holds only in-frame clones, not every one. The profile covers about 41,000 clones, with approximately 80% appearing a single time and roughly 8% taken by the ten largest. The sequencing used PBMCs, collected before any cancer treatment. The receptors here all came from a man aged 40-75 years with stage II lung adenocarcinoma.

The chain recombines TRBV6-5 with TRBJ1-2, with D possibly matching TRBD1 (5 bases). V was cut by 4 bases and J by 10 bases, with 19 bases left in between. The CDR3 loop spans 14 amino acids. Germline loops: CDR1 MNHEY, CDR2 SVGAGI. CDR3 DNA sequence: TGTGCCAGCAGTTCCCTCGGGGGGGAAAGGGTCTACACCTTC. Translation gives CASSSLGGERVYTF.

A remark on this clone: Other DNA variants within this sample encode the same CDR3. The V call is TRBV6-5, the J call TRBJ1-1; D is ambiguous. The CDR3 length is 10 residues. V gave up 8 bases and J gave up 4 bases, with 5 bases separating them. CDR1 and CDR2 from the germline V gene are MNHEY and SVGAGI. CDR3 bases: TGTGCCAGCGGCGGCACTGAAGCTTTCTTT. It specifies CASGGTEAFF.

By proportion, this clone is medium-sized. The chain employs TRBV10-3 and TRBJ2-1, with D perhaps given as TRBD1 or TRBD2 (5 bases each). Germline V gives CDR1 ENHRY, CDR2 SYGVKD. V was trimmed by 4 bases and J by 2 bases, leaving 12 bases between them. This CDR3 is 15 amino acids long. CDR3 coding DNA: TGTGCCATCAGTGGAGAGGGGATCGCCTACAATGAGCAGTTCTTC. The encoded protein is CAISGEGIAYNEQFF.

The chain uses TRBV25-1 and TRBJ2-1; a weak D match, TRBD2 (6 bases). This CDR3 comprises 15 residues. V gave up 4 bases and J gave up 8 bases, with 18 bases separating them. In germline, CDR1 is MGHDK, CDR2 SYGVNS. The CDR3 protein is CASSVSKPRRDEQFF. DNA of the CDR3: TGTGCCAGCAGTGTCTCTAAGCCGCGGAGGGATGAGCAGTTCTTC. Complete variable domain (other parts from reference TRBV25-1 and TRBJ2-1): EADIYQTPRYLVIGTGKKITLECSQTMGHDKMYWYQQDPGMELHLIHYSYGVNSTEKGDLSSESTVSRIRTEHFPLTLESARPSHTSQYLCASSVSKPRRDEQFFGPGTRLTVL.

The chain recombines TRBV7-9 with TRBJ1-6; D perhaps matches TRBD1 (6 bases). The CDR3 has 14 amino acids. Trimming left V 6 bases short and J 10 bases short, with 16 bases between. Germline V CDR1 and CDR2: SEHNR, FQNEAQ (reference sequence). CDR3 residues: CASSRGTSGSPLHF. The CDR3 coding sequence is TGTGCCAGCAGTCGTGGGACAAGCGGGTCACCCCTCCACTTT.

This chain uses TRBV10-3 with TRBJ2-7, with 10 bases matching TRBD2. V trimming: 10 bases; J trimming: 1 base; junction bases outside the gene matches: 10. The CDR3 is 15 residues long. Germline values: CDR1 ENHRY, CDR2 SYGVKD. CDR3 sequence: CASRSGGLASYEQYF. The CDR3 DNA sequence: TGTGCCAGCAGATCGGGGGGACTAGCGTCCTACGAGCAGTACTTC.

V usage is TRBV2 and J usage is TRBJ2-2, with a possible D match to TRBD2 (5 bases). Trimming took 5 bases from V and 0 from J, leaving 10 bases between them. In germline, CDR1 is SNHLY, CDR2 FYNNEI. This CDR3 has 15 amino acids. CDR3 sequence reads: CASSQRESNTGELFF. The CDR3 coding sequence is TGTGCCAGCAGTCAGAGGGAATCGAACACCGGGGAGCTGTTTTTT.

The chain has TRBV29-1 and TRBJ2-1; TRBD2 matches 8 bases. After removal of 4 bases from V and 0 bases from J, the junction contained 5 bases not matched to a gene. CDR3 size: 15 residues. Germline V gene sequence: CDR1 SQVTM, CDR2 ANQGSEA. CDR3 coding DNA: TGCAGCGTTGGCTCGGCGGGAGGCTCCTACAATGAGCAGTTCTTC. Its protein is CSVGSAGGSYNEQFF.

This chain connects TRBV28 to TRBJ1-5, with D possibly matching TRBD1 (5 bases). Germline-derived CDR1 and CDR2 are MDHEN and SYDVKM. The ends were cut back, 2 bases at V and 2 bases at J, with 10 bases in the middle. This CDR3 comprises 15 residues. The chain's CDR3 is CASSLGGMRNQPQHF. CDR3 nucleotides: TGTGCCAGCAGTTTAGGGGGAATGCGCAATCAGCCCCAGCATTTT.

The rearrangement links TRBV30 to TRBJ2-1, with D possibly being TRBD1 (5 bases). The ends were cut back, 4 bases at V and 9 bases at J, with 16 bases in the middle. Germline CDR1 is GTSNPN and CDR2 is SVGIG (reference sequence). The CDR3 has 13 amino acids. DNA for the CDR3: TGTGCCTGGACCGGCCGGTCTAGGGGTGAGCAGTTCTTC. This gives the protein CAWTGRSRGEQFF.

The chain recombines TRBV6-1 with TRBJ1-1; D is perhaps TRBD1 (5 bases). Between the trimmed V and J ends, which lost 3 bases and 0 bases, there was a span of 11 bases. CDR1 and CDR2 from the germline V gene are MNHNS and SASEGT. The CDR3 has 15 residues. CDR3 in amino acids: CASSESGPLNTEAFF. CDR3 in DNA: TGTGCCAGCAGTGAGTCGGGGCCTTTGAACACTGAAGCTTTCTTT.

The J gene is TRBJ2-7, the V gene TRBV7-6; a possible D gene is TRBD2 (6 bases). Trimming took 1 base from V and 2 from J, leaving 9 bases between them. There are 14 residues in the CDR3. Germline assignment: CDR1 SGHVS and CDR2 FNYEAQ. DNA for the CDR3: TGTGCCAGCAGCTTAGGCGGGGTAGCCTACGAGCAGTACTTC. As protein: CASSLGGVAYEQYF.

The chain couples TRBV28 to TRBJ2-1; D is possibly TRBD2 (6 bases). This CDR3 is built from 13 residues. V lost 3 bases, J lost 9 bases, and 12 bases lay in between. Germline-derived CDR1 and CDR2 are MDHEN and SYDVKM. The CDR3 coding sequence is TGTGCCAGCAGTTTGCCAGGGCGGGGTGAGCAGTTCTTC. Amino acids: CASSLPGRGEQFF.

The gene calls are TRBV19 and TRBJ1-5; possibly TRBD1 for D (5 bases). Germline V gives CDR1 LNHDA, CDR2 SQIVND (reference sequence). Trimming shortened V by 6 bases and J by 3 bases, and 9 bases separated the two germline ends. CDR3 length: 13 amino acids. DNA for the CDR3: TGTGCCAGTAGGGCAGGGAACAATCAGCCCCAGCATTTT. It encodes CASRAGNNQPQHF. The full variable domain, rest sourced from reference TRBV19 and TRBJ1-5, is DGGITQSPKYLFRKEGQNVTLSCEQNLNHDAMYWYRQDPGQGLRLIYYSQIVNDFQKGDIAEGYSVSREKKESFPLTVTSAQKNPTAFYLCASRAGNNQPQHFGDGTRLSIL.

This clone was seen a few times. The CDR3 nucleotides are TGTGCCAGCAGCGTCCTAAGGGATGAGCAGTTCTTC. It codes for CASSVLRDEQFF. The chain recombines TRBV7-9 with TRBJ2-1, with no clear D. The CDR3 is 12 amino acids. Germline values: CDR1 SEHNR, CDR2 FQNEAQ (reference sequence). With 5 bases removed from V and 8 bases from J, the gap between germline ends came to 10 bases. Together with reference TRBV7-9 and TRBJ2-1, the CDR3 gives the full variable domain: DTGVSQNPRHKITKRGQNVTFRCDPISEHNRLYWYRQTLGQGPEFLTYFQNEAQLEKSRLLSDRFSAERPKGSFSTLEIQRTEQGDSAMYLCASSVLRDEQFFGPGTRLTVL.

V gene TRBV21-1 combines with J gene TRBJ2-3; TRBD2, the table's D call, lacks a check against the DNA. TRBV21-1 is a known pseudogene. CDR3 size: 18 residues. In DNA form, the CDR3 reads TGTGCCAGCAGCACCCACCCTACCCTAGCGGGGGGTTCAGATACGCAGTATTTT. As protein: CASSTHPTLAGGSDTQYF.

The chain combines TRBV9 with TRBJ1-1; D unresolved. The ends were cut back, 4 bases at V and 4 bases at J, with 17 bases in the middle. The CDR3 extends over 15 amino acids. The germline V gene encodes CDR1 SGDLS and CDR2 YYNGEE. The CDR3 DNA sequence: TGTGCCAGCAGCCCTTCCCTAACCACGGGCACTGAAGCTTTCTTT. Its translation: CASSPSLTTGTEAFF.

V and J are TRBV6-1 and TRBJ1-2; possible D gene TRBD1, 6 bases. The germline V gene has CDR1 MNHNS and CDR2 SASEGT. The CDR3 totals 13 residues. V was clipped by 6 bases and J by 8 bases, with 16 bases between them. The CDR3 reads CASSPSGVRGYTF. The DNA for the CDR3 is TGTGCCAGCAGCCCCTCAGGGGTTCGGGGCTACACCTTC.

The rearrangement links TRBV9 to TRBJ2-2; 12 bases align to TRBD2. CDR3 length: 16 amino acids. J lost 4 bases, V lost 4 bases, and 5 bases had no gene match. Per the germline V gene, CDR1 is SGDLS and CDR2 is YYNGEE. CDR3 protein: CASSILTSGGTGELFF. CDR3 sequence (DNA): TGTGCCAGCAGCATCCTGACTAGCGGGGGCACCGGGGAGCTGTTTTTT.

This clone has just one count. The chain employs TRBV6-6 and TRBJ1-1; 8 positions agree with TRBD1. Germline CDR1 MNHNY, CDR2 SVGAGI (reference sequence). This CDR3 contains 13 residues. The trim removed 7 bases at V and 4 bases at J, leaving 5 bases unmatched. The CDR3 DNA sequence: TGTGCCAGCACTCGACAGGGGACCACTGAAGCTTTCTTT. Its translation is CASTRQGTTEAFF.

The rearrangement joins TRBV6-4 to TRBJ2-2; D is unresolved. This CDR3 has 13 residues. The ends were cut back, 3 bases at V and 5 bases at J, with 7 bases in the middle. Germline CDR1 MRHNA, CDR2 SNTAGT. The CDR3 DNA reads as TGTGCCAGCAGTGAAAGCGAAACCGGGGAGCTGTTTTTT. Protein: CASSESETGELFF.

The chain uses TRBV4-2 and TRBJ2-1; 12 bases map to TRBD2. There are 18 residues in the CDR3. Germline V gives CDR1 LGHNA, CDR2 YNFKEQ. V was clipped by 0 bases and J by 4 bases; unmatched bases: 7. The CDR3 DNA reads as TGTGCCAGCAGCCAAGATGGACTAGCGGGGACCCTTTACAATGAGCAGTTCTTC. Translated: CASSQDGLAGTLYNEQFF.

The chain combines TRBV27 with TRBJ2-3; no clear D gene. The CDR3 runs to 12 residues. From germline, CDR1 is MNHEY and CDR2 SMNVEV (reference sequence). Trimming removed 6 bases from V and 4 bases from J, with 8 bases in between. This CDR3 is CASSPRADTQYF. CDR3 DNA sequence: TGTGCCAGCAGCCCTAGAGCAGATACGCAGTATTTT.

This chain links TRBV30 with TRBJ1-3; D remains ambiguous. Trimming pared 2 bases from V and 0 bases from J, leaving 5 bases between. Per germline, CDR1 GTSNPN and CDR2 SVGIG (reference sequence). The CDR3 is made up of 13 amino acids. CDR3 nucleotides: TGTGCCTGGAGTCCCGACTCTGGAAACACCATATATTTT. It specifies CAWSPDSGNTIYF. Using reference TRBV30 and TRBJ1-3 for the parts outside the CDR3, the full variable domain is SQTIHQWPATLVQPVGSPLSLECTVEGTSNPNLYWYRQAAGRGLQLLFYSVGIGQISSEVPQNLSASRPQDRQFILSSKKLLLSDSGFYLCAWSPDSGNTIYFGEGSWLTVV.

The rearrangement joins TRBV29-1 to TRBJ1-2; D remains ambiguous. The V and J ends lost 4 bases and 8 bases respectively, with 14 bases between them. This CDR3 is 12 amino acids long. Germline lookup yields CDR1 SQVTM and CDR2 ANQGSEA. The CDR3, as DNA: TGCAGCGTTGCTATGCCCGGAGGGGGCTACACCTTC. It specifies CSVAMPGGGYTF.

This clone was seen only once. The rearrangement joins TRBV19 to TRBJ2-1, with D maybe TRBD1 (6 bases). V was pared by 6 bases and J by 8 bases, with 11 bases between. This CDR3 spans 12 amino acids. Germline values: CDR1 LNHDA, CDR2 SQIVND (reference sequence). CDR3 nucleotides: TGTGCCAGTAGAAGCAGGGGCTATGAGCAGTTCTTC. It codes for CASRSRGYEQFF.

The chain is built from TRBV19 and TRBJ1-5; D is uncertain. Germline CDR1 reads LNHDA; CDR2 reads SQIVND (reference sequence). V was pared by 5 bases and J by 8 bases, with 13 bases between. The CDR3 is 13 amino acids. Written as DNA, the CDR3 is TGTGCCAGTAGTTTACAATCCGCGGAGCCCCAGCATTTT. Translation gives CASSLQSAEPQHF.

The V gene is TRBV7-9, the J gene TRBJ2-5; no reliable D call. CDR1 and CDR2 from the germline V gene are SEHNR and FQNEAQ (reference sequence). V was cut by 1 base and J by 4 bases, with 7 bases left in between. CDR3 length: 13 residues. The CDR3 spells CASSLGAVETQYF. The CDR3 bases are TGTGCCAGCAGCTTAGGGGCCGTAGAGACCCAGTACTTC.

J is TRBJ2-1 and V is TRBV7-3; D gene uncertain. V was trimmed by 3 bases and J by 4 bases, leaving 7 bases between them. CDR3 length: 13 amino acids. Germline V lookup: CDR1 SGHTA, CDR2 FQGTGA. The CDR3 coding sequence is TGTGCCAGCAGCTTCGGAAGGTACAATGAGCAGTTCTTC. Protein: CASSFGRYNEQFF.

The V gene is TRBV19, the J gene TRBJ2-7; 7 bases fit TRBD2. V trimming: 4 bases; J trimming: 6 bases; junction bases outside the gene matches: 12. The CDR3 consists of 15 residues. The germline V gene encodes CDR1 LNHDA and CDR2 SQIVND (reference sequence). CDR3 coding DNA: TGTGCCAGTAGTAATGGTCGGACTAGAGGTTCCGAGCAGTACTTC. Amino acid sequence: CASSNGRTRGSEQYF.